The next 20 T cell receptor beta chains were all read from a single sample in a study of spatial heterogeneity in lung cancer. Time point defined: sample taken at primary tumor resection. These TCRs are of unknown antigen specificity. Study findings and constraints: Counts of expanded alpha and beta TCRs within tumors tracked the tumor nonsynonymous mutation count.

One entry per CDR3 protein, called by TCRdb with MiXCR from the 5' RACE reads. Of around 420 distinct CDR3 sequences listed, 33% were seen once; the top ten hold roughly 23%. The source material was lung tumor tissue, sampled at surgery. Source of these receptors: a male donor with early-stage non-small cell lung cancer.

A single count supports this clonotype. For a library built for alpha chains, this beta chain is a stray read; little rests on its size. This rearrangement joins TRBV6-6 to TRBJ2-7, with TRBD1 matching 10 bases. CDR3 length: 15 residues. Germline trimming cut 7 bases from V and 6 bases from J; bases unmatched to any gene: 12. Germline loops: CDR1 MNHNY, CDR2 SVGAGI (reference sequence). The CDR3 sequence is CASNSVDRGQVEQYF. The CDR3 region has the DNA TGTGCCAGCAACTCCGTTGACAGGGGGCAAGTCGAGCAGTACTTC.

This clonotype counts as large. With the library built for alpha chains, this beta chain is off target and its frequency is not meaningful. This sequence joins TRBV5-4 and TRBJ2-1; D is tentatively TRBD1 or TRBD2 (5 bases each). The CDR3 sequence is 14 residues long. CDR1 and CDR2 from the germline V gene are SGHNT and YYREEE (reference sequence). Deletions cut 4 bases from V and 6 bases from J, with 14 bases between. CDR3 nucleotides: TGTGCCAGCAGCCTCCGGGACGGTCTCAATGAGCAGTTCTTC. Residues: CASSLRDGLNEQFF.

This clonotype was picked up a small number of times. Because this beta chain is a stray read in a library intended to capture alpha chains, its abundance should not be given much weight. The chain combines TRBV6-2 or TRBV6-3 with TRBJ2-3, with D perhaps matching TRBD2 (7 bases). Germline V gene data show CDR1 as MNHEY and CDR2 as SVGEGT. Trimming cost V 2 bases and J 4 bases, with 13 bases left between them. This CDR3 spans 15 amino acids. CDR3 in amino acids: CASSYGGGRSDTQYF. The CDR3 bases are TGTGCCAGCAGTTACGGCGGGGGCCGGTCAGATACGCAGTATTTT.

By its share, this clonotype is large. The size of this beta chain means little, since it is a stray read in a library made for alpha chains. The chain is built from TRBV7-3 and TRBJ2-1; TRBD2 is a possible D gene (6 bases). Germline V lookup: CDR1 SGHTA, CDR2 FQGTGA. Trimming shortened V by 6 bases and J by 2 bases, and 17 bases separated the two germline ends. This CDR3 comprises 16 residues. CDR3 sequence: CASRPFLGGTYNEQFF. The DNA for the CDR3 is TGTGCCAGCAGGCCCTTTCTAGGCGGGACCTACAATGAGCAGTTCTTC. The complete variable domain, with remaining parts taken from reference TRBV7-3 and TRBJ2-1, reads GAGVSQTPSNKVTEKGKYVELRCDPISGHTALYWYRQSLGQGPEFLIYFQGTGAADDSGLPNDRFFAVRPEGSVSTLKIQRTERGDSAVYLCASRPFLGGTYNEQFFGPGTRLTVL.

This clonotype was seen only a few times. This beta chain is off target for a library built for alpha chains, so its abundance means little. The genes are TRBV29-1 and TRBJ1-2, with D uncertain. Germline CDR1 SQVTM, CDR2 ANQGSEA. Trimming removed 4 bases from V and 2 bases from J, with 17 bases in between. This CDR3 is built from 15 residues. The CDR3 reads CSVAGVQPANYGYTF. The CDR3 region has the DNA TGCAGCGTTGCTGGGGTCCAACCCGCCAACTATGGCTACACCTTC.

This clonotype occurred a few times. This beta chain is off target for a library built for alpha chains, so its abundance means little. Written as DNA, the CDR3 is TGTGCCAGCAGCTTACAGGGACAGGGCCGGAATTCACCCCTCCACTTT. It translates to CASSLQGQGRNSPLHF. The chain couples TRBV7-9 to TRBJ1-6; 9 nucleotides align to TRBD1. The CDR3 extends over 16 amino acids. Germline V gene lookup returns CDR1 SEHNR and CDR2 FQNEAQ (reference sequence). V was clipped by 2 bases and J by 7 bases; unmatched bases: 6.

Comments on this clonotype: With the library built for alpha chains, this beta chain is off target and its frequency is not meaningful. This rearrangement joins TRBV7-9 to TRBJ2-3; D unclear. The CDR3 spans 14 residues. Germline-derived CDR1 and CDR2 are SEHNR and FQNEAQ (reference sequence). The V end lost 2 bases, the J end lost 2 bases, and 8 bases lay between the germline ends. Here the CDR3 DNA reads TGTGCCAGCAGCTTATTACCTACCACAGATACGCAGTATTTT. This translates into CASSLLPTTDTQYF.

Comment on this clonotype: This beta chain was picked up by a library intended for alpha chains and is off target, so its count carries little meaning. The chain links TRBV12-3 or TRBV12-4 to TRBJ2-1; unclear D gene. V dropped 5 bases and J dropped 6 bases, with 17 bases sitting between them. The CDR3 is 15 residues long. DNA of the CDR3: TGTGCCAGCAGTCCGACACGCTCCCTTGGCAATGAGCAGTTCTTC. Translation gives CASSPTRSLGNEQFF.

Remarks on this clonotype: Since it is a stray read in a library aimed at alpha chains, this beta chain has a size that is not meaningful. This chain joins TRBV5-1 and TRBJ1-4; 8 bases are shared with TRBD1. The CDR3 contains 14 residues. V dropped 4 bases and J dropped 4; count of bases not matched to a gene: 3. CDR1 and CDR2 (germline): SGHRS, YFSETQ. The CDR3 protein is CASSIGQGNEKLFF. In DNA form, the CDR3 reads TGCGCCAGCAGCATCGGACAGGGTAATGAAAAACTGTTTTTT.

Comment on this clonotype: Found in a library prepared for alpha chains, this beta chain is an off-target read, and its abundance has little meaning. The chain is built from TRBV7-3 and TRBJ1-1, with D unclear. The V gene lost 6 bases and the J gene lost 3 bases, with 11 bases spanning the gap. CDR3 size: 13 residues. Germline V gene sequence: CDR1 SGHTA, CDR2 FQGTGA. The CDR3 DNA is TGTGCCAGCAGGGTCCGCGGGGACACTGAAGCTTTCTTT. Residues: CASRVRGDTEAFF.

This clonotype was detected a few times. As an off-target read in a library built for alpha chains, this beta chain has a frequency of little significance. The chain couples TRBV6-6 to TRBJ2-5, with D tentatively TRBD1 (6 bases). Germline lookup yields CDR1 MNHNY and CDR2 SVGAGI (reference sequence). The CDR3 consists of 14 residues. Deletions cut 2 bases from V and 5 bases from J, with 12 bases between. CDR3 bases: TGTGCCAGCAGTTACGGGGGCGGCGTGGAGACCCAGTACTTC. This codes for CASSYGGGVETQYF.

In this sample, this clonotype turned up a few times. Since it is a stray read in a library aimed at alpha chains, this beta chain has a size that is not meaningful. The chain uses TRBV7-3 and TRBJ2-1; 11 bases match TRBD2. V shed 6 bases, J shed 12 bases, and the junction held 13 bases outside the gene matches. Germline V gene sequence: CDR1 SGHTA, CDR2 FQGTGA. This CDR3 has 15 residues. DNA for the CDR3: TGTGCCAGCAGACTTACTAGCGGGGGTTCTGAAAGGCAGTTCTTC. Translating it yields CASRLTSGGSERQFF. Full variable domain (remainder filled in from reference TRBV7-3 and TRBJ2-1): GAGVSQTPSNKVTEKGKYVELRCDPISGHTALYWYRQSLGQGPEFLIYFQGTGAADDSGLPNDRFFAVRPEGSVSTLKIQRTERGDSAVYLCASRLTSGGSERQFFGPGTRLTVL.

A remark on this clonotype: The library was prepared for alpha chains; this beta chain is a stray read, so its frequency means little. The chain carries TRBV12-3 or TRBV12-4 and TRBJ2-1; no clear D gene. CDR3 size: 12 residues. V dropped 3 bases and J dropped 4 bases, with 4 bases sitting between them. The CDR3: CASSLGYNEQFF. DNA of the CDR3: TGTGCCAGCAGTTTGGGGTACAATGAGCAGTTCTTC.

This clonotype ranks as hyperexpanded (1% or more). This beta chain represents an off-target read in a library built for alpha chains; its size is of limited meaning. The rearrangement joins TRBV7-9 to TRBJ2-4; D remains ambiguous. Per germline, CDR1 SEHNR and CDR2 FQNEAQ (reference sequence). The ends were cut back, 2 bases at V and 10 bases at J, with 12 bases in the middle. The CDR3 spans 13 residues. The CDR3 is CASSLSTESIQYF. As DNA, the CDR3 is TGTGCCAGCAGCTTATCGACGGAGAGTATTCAGTACTTC.

For this clonotype: This beta chain turned up in a library designed for alpha chains; as an off-target read, its abundance says little. The chain has TRBV29-1 and TRBJ1-1; D gene ambiguous. Trimming shortened V by 1 base and J by 6 bases, and 9 bases separated the two germline ends. The CDR3 is 12 amino acids. Germline V gives CDR1 SQVTM, CDR2 ANQGSEA. The CDR3: CSVEGPGAEAFF. The DNA for the CDR3 is TGCAGCGTTGAAGGCCCCGGCGCTGAAGCTTTCTTT. The full variable domain, rest sourced from reference TRBV29-1 and TRBJ1-1, is SAVISQKPSRDICQRGTSLTIQCQVDSQVTMMFWYRQQPGQSLTLIATANQGSEATYESGFVIDKFPISRPNLTFSTLTVSNMSPEDSSIYLCSVEGPGAEAFFGQGTRLTVV.

By frequency in the sample, this clonotype is large. In a library made to pick up alpha chains, this beta chain is a stray read with a size that means little. J is TRBJ1-1 and V is TRBV29-1; D is unresolved. V was cut by 4 bases and J by 0 bases, with 12 bases left in between. Germline assignment: CDR1 SQVTM and CDR2 ANQGSEA. This CDR3 contains 14 residues. CDR3 in amino acids: CSVVRPGMNTEAFF. The CDR3 region has the DNA TGCAGCGTTGTTCGTCCGGGAATGAACACTGAAGCTTTCTTT.

With regard to this clonotype: Since the library was made to target alpha chains, this beta chain is a stray read and its abundance is not meaningful. The chain employs TRBV29-1 and TRBJ2-7; TRBD1 matches 8 bases. This CDR3 region has 14 residues. The germline CDR1 and CDR2 sequences are SQVTM and ANQGSEA. J gave up 0 bases and V 4 bases, and 5 bases lay outside the gene matches. CDR3 region: CSVGRTGSSYEQYF. The CDR3 DNA reads TGCAGCGTTGGTAGGACAGGGAGCTCCTACGAGCAGTACTTC.

This clonotype is large (0.1 to 1%). As an off-target read in a library built for alpha chains, this beta chain has a frequency of little significance. The chain combines TRBV5-1 with TRBJ2-1; the D gene is possibly TRBD1 (6 bases). CDR1 is SGHRS, CDR2 YFSETQ, per germline. V lost 2 bases, J lost 2 bases, and 14 bases lay in between. The CDR3 has 16 residues. The CDR3 loop reads CASSLDGTPTYNEQFF. CDR3 bases: TGCGCCAGCAGCTTAGACGGGACACCTACCTACAATGAGCAGTTCTTC.

This clonotype was seen only a few times. This beta chain slipped into a library made for alpha chains as a stray read, so its size is not meaningful. The V call is TRBV5-1, the J call TRBJ1-3; no clear D. This CDR3 region has 13 residues. Trimming took off 0 bases at V and 8 bases at J, with 9 bases between the two ends. Germline V gene sequence: CDR1 SGHRS, CDR2 YFSETQ. The CDR3 DNA is TGCGCCAGCAGCTTGGCCACAGAGGACACCATATATTTT. Amino acid sequence: CASSLATEDTIYF.

As for this clonotype: This beta chain turned up in a library designed for alpha chains; as an off-target read, its abundance says little. The J gene is TRBJ2-7, the V gene TRBV4-2; 8 bases align to TRBD1. This CDR3 is built from 16 residues. Losses at the gene ends were 0 bases for V and 2 bases for J; bases not matched to a gene: 6. In germline, CDR1 is LGHNA, CDR2 YNFKEQ. Written as DNA, the CDR3 is TGTGCCAGCAGCCAAGATGGAAGGACAGGGACCTACGAGCAGTACTTC. It yields the protein CASSQDGRTGTYEQYF.